The 18 T cell receptor beta chains presented below share a single source sample, sequenced in a study of blood T cell repertoires in COVID-19. Some clones are missing from TCRdb's copy, which holds only in-frame ones; the method was immunoSEQ multiplex PCR. The sample yields more than 300,000 clones, approximately 90% seen once. The specimen was PBMCs or T cells enriched from blood (not recorded which). Receptor source: a woman in her thirties or forties who had been exposed to COVID-19.

About this clone: One end of the junction fails to match germline, which may point to a read error. V usage is TRBV13 and J usage is TRBJ1-1; D is perhaps TRBD1 (6 bases). This CDR3 region has 15 residues. Germline lookup yields CDR1 PRHDT and CDR2 FYEKMQ (reference sequence). For the CDR3, the DNA is TGTGCCAGCAGCTTAAGGACAGTTGAGAACACTGAGGCTTTCTTT. Amino acids: CASSLRTVENTEAFF.

V and J are TRBV11-2 and TRBJ1-2; no firm D call. Trimming shortened V by 4 bases and J by 4 bases, and 10 bases separated the two germline ends. The CDR3 extends over 13 amino acids. CDR1 is SGHAT and CDR2 is FQNNGV in the germline V gene. For the CDR3, the DNA is TGTGCCAGCAGCTCGACCAGACTCTATGGCTACACCTTC. As protein: CASSSTRLYGYTF.

The rearrangement uses TRBV6-1 and TRBJ1-4; D is undetermined. Germline CDR1 MNHNS, CDR2 SASEGT. The V gene lost 0 bases and the J gene lost 0 bases, with 8 bases spanning the gap. The CDR3 loop spans 16 amino acids. Here the CDR3 reads CASSEAGVTTNEKLFF. The CDR3 DNA is TGTGCCAGCAGTGAAGCTGGAGTTACAACTAATGAAAAACTGTTTTTT.

The V gene is TRBV27, the J gene TRBJ1-5, with D tentatively TRBD1 (6 bases). The V and J ends lost 3 bases and 0 bases respectively, with 18 bases between them. This CDR3 is built from 18 residues. Germline CDR1 reads MNHEY; CDR2 reads SMNVEV (reference sequence). The DNA of the CDR3 is TGTGCCAGCAGTTTCACATGGGACAAATCTTATAGCAATCAGCCCCAGCATTTT. Translation gives CASSFTWDKSYSNQPQHF.

The V gene is TRBV27, the J gene TRBJ2-3; D is unclear. Trimming pared 2 bases from V and 6 bases from J, leaving 9 bases between. The germline CDR1 and CDR2 sequences are MNHEY and SMNVEV (reference sequence). This CDR3 is 13 amino acids long. The DNA for the CDR3 is TGTGCCAGCAGTTTAAGCTACCGGGATACGCAGTATTTT. Translation: CASSLSYRDTQYF.

The V and J genes are TRBV5-5 and TRBJ1-1; D call uncertain. Germline assignment: CDR1 SGHKS and CDR2 YYEKEE (reference sequence). The V end was cut by 5 bases, the J end by 5 bases, with 13 bases between. The CDR3 is 13 amino acids. The CDR3 DNA sequence: TGTGCCAGCAGGAGGGAGGTGGAAACTGAAGCTTTCTTT. This gives the protein CASRREVETEAFF.

The chain employs TRBV10-2 and TRBJ1-1; D might be TRBD1 (5 bases). CDR3 size: 17 residues. V was clipped by 0 bases and J by 0 bases, with 14 bases between them. Germline V gene lookup returns CDR1 WSHSY and CDR2 SAAADI. The CDR3 nucleotides read TGCGCCAGCAGTGAGTCTGAGGGAGGGGTCATGAACACTGAAGCTTTCTTT. This gives the protein CASSESEGGVMNTEAFF.

V and J are TRBV2 and TRBJ1-1, with D possibly being TRBD1 (5 bases). Trimming took 7 bases from V and 6 from J, leaving 24 bases between them. Germline-derived CDR1 and CDR2 are SNHLY and FYNNEI. This CDR3 region has 16 residues. This CDR3 is CASTEGVIGREPEAFF. The CDR3 DNA sequence: TGTGCCAGCACCGAAGGGGTGATTGGGCGGGAACCTGAAGCTTTCTTT.

V gene TRBV5-6 combines with J gene TRBJ1-1; D remains ambiguous. Per the germline V gene, CDR1 is SGHDT and CDR2 is YYEEEE. There are 12 residues in the CDR3. The V end was cut by 0 bases, the J end by 4 bases, with 4 bases between. This CDR3 is CASSLAFTEAFF. The CDR3 DNA reads TGTGCCAGCAGCTTGGCCTTCACTGAAGCTTTCTTT.

The chain links TRBV5-5 to TRBJ1-1; 9 bases are shared with TRBD1. CDR1 is SGHKS and CDR2 is YYEKEE in the germline V gene (reference sequence). J was trimmed by 1 base and V by 0 bases; bases with no gene match: 1. This CDR3 region has 15 residues. CDR3 DNA sequence: TGTGCCAGCAGCTTGGGGACAGGGGAGAACACTGAAGCTTTCTTT. It translates to CASSLGTGENTEAFF.

This clone was seen once. The chain has TRBV7-9 and TRBJ1-2; D ambiguous. The CDR3 runs 18 residues. The germline V gene encodes CDR1 SEHNR and CDR2 FQNEAQ (reference sequence). Trimming removed 2 bases at V and 2 bases at J, with 21 bases between. CDR3 nucleotides: TGTGCCAGCAGCTTATCTGGTAGCTTCACACCCCTAAACTATGGCTACACCTTC. Translated, it gives CASSLSGSFTPLNYGYTF.

The rearrangement joins TRBV5-5 to TRBJ1-6, with 7 bases aligning to TRBD1. CDR1 and CDR2 (germline): SGHKS, YYEKEE (reference sequence). The V and J ends lost 1 base and 6 bases, in that order; junction bases with no gene match: 4. The length of the CDR3 is 15 residues. The CDR3 loop is CASSLTGVVNSPLHF. The CDR3 DNA reads as TGTGCCAGCAGCTTGACAGGGGTGGTTAATTCACCCCTCCACTTT.

The genes are TRBV12-3 or TRBV12-4 and TRBJ1-1; D uncertain. This CDR3 comprises 13 residues. V was pared by 6 bases and J by 1 base, with 9 bases between. This CDR3 is CASSRRGNTEAFF. Here the CDR3 DNA reads TGTGCCAGCAGCCGGCGGGGGAACACTGAAGCTTTCTTT.

The V gene is TRBV11-1, the J gene TRBJ1-3, with TRBD1 identical over 7 bases. The CDR3 loop spans 15 amino acids. Germline V lookup: CDR1 SGHAT, CDR2 FQDESV (reference sequence). V lost 3 bases, J lost 3 bases, and 5 bases stayed unmatched. The CDR3 protein is CASSFRQGGGNTIYF. The CDR3 DNA reads TGTGCCAGCAGCTTTCGACAGGGAGGTGGAAACACCATATATTTT. The variable domain in full, completed from reference TRBV11-1 and TRBJ1-3, reads EAEVAQSPRYKITEKSQAVAFWCDPISGHATLYWYRQILGQGPELLVQFQDESVVDDSQLPKDRFSAERLKGVDSTLKIQPAELGDSAMYLCASSFRQGGGNTIYFGEGSWLTVV.

The V and J genes are TRBV3-1 (or the pseudogene TRBV3-2) and TRBJ2-1; D ambiguous. The CDR3 loop spans 13 amino acids. Trimming stripped 3 bases from V and 2 bases from J, with 5 bases between. The germline gives CDR1 LGHDT, CDR2 YNNKEL (reference sequence). The CDR3 sequence: CASSQAAYNEQFF. The CDR3 DNA follows: TGTGCCAGCAGCCAGGCTGCCTACAATGAGCAGTTCTTC.

For this clone: At one boundary the junction diverges from the germline segment, which might be a read error. This chain connects TRBV7-7 to TRBJ2-1; 8 nucleotides align to TRBD2. The CDR3 extends over 16 amino acids. Germline V gene lookup returns CDR1 SSHAT and CDR2 FNYEAQ (reference sequence). DNA of the CDR3: TGTGCTAGCAGCTCCTACCCGCCCGGGGGGGCCGCTGAGCAGTTCTTC. It codes for CASSSYPPGGAAEQFF.

The rearrangement joins TRBV6-2 or TRBV6-3 to TRBJ1-6, with D tentatively TRBD1 (6 bases). Germline CDR1 and CDR2: MNHEY and SVGEGT. Trimming cost V 5 bases and J 10 bases, with 15 bases left between them. The CDR3 is 14 amino acids. For the CDR3, the DNA is TGTGCCAGCAGTGCACAGGGCAGAGGGTCACCCCTCCACTTT. It specifies CASSAQGRGSPLHF.

This clone was seen a single time. The V and J genes are TRBV5-6 and TRBJ2-1; TRBD2 matches at 9 bases. The junction had 9 bases not matched to a gene; V was cut back by 4 bases and J by 7 bases. The CDR3 contains 15 residues. Germline assignment: CDR1 SGHDT and CDR2 YYEEEE. The CDR3 DNA sequence: TGTGCCAGCAGCCGGGCGGGGGGGCCCCGGAATGAGCAGTTCTTC. This gives the protein CASSRAGGPRNEQFF.